Below, 21 T cell receptor beta chains from the same sample are listed, as sequenced in a study of T cell responses to AZD1222 COVID-19 vaccine. TCRdb's table, derived via immunoSEQ multiplex PCR, lists solely in-frame clones and lacks some. The table includes about 82,000 clones, 90% detected once. The sample in question was peripheral blood, obtained on day 0 of AZD1222 vaccination. Receptor source: an adult in good health.

The genes are TRBV28 and TRBJ1-1, with TRBD1 as a possible D gene (5 bases). Germline values: CDR1 MDHEN, CDR2 SYDVKM. CDR3 size: 15 residues. V lost 4 bases, J lost 1 base, and 13 bases lay in between. CDR3 sequence reads: CASSSFATENTEAFF. In DNA, the CDR3 is TGTGCCAGCAGTTCATTCGCGACAGAGAACACTGAAGCTTTCTTT.

This chain joins TRBV10-2 and TRBJ2-1; TRBD2 matches 11 bases. With V trimmed by 0 bases and J by 4 bases, 5 bases remained unmatched. The length of the CDR3 is 17 residues. Looked up from germline, CDR1 is WSHSY and CDR2 is SAAADI. CDR3 loop: CASSESRLAGRYNEQFF. DNA of the CDR3: TGCGCCAGCAGTGAGTCTCGACTAGCGGGGAGGTACAATGAGCAGTTCTTC.

The table lists this clone with a count of one. The CDR3 loop is CASSPRTGSISSTEAFF. CDR3 nucleotide sequence: TGTGCCAGTAGTCCACGGACAGGGTCGATCTCCAGCACTGAAGCTTTCTTT. The chain combines TRBV19 with TRBJ1-1; 8 bases are a match to TRBD1. Germline loops: CDR1 LNHDA, CDR2 SQIVND (reference sequence). J was trimmed by 4 bases and V by 5 bases; bases with no gene match: 15. This CDR3 is built from 17 residues.

The chain joins TRBV14 to TRBJ2-2; unclear D gene. Per the germline V gene, CDR1 is SGHDN and CDR2 is FVKESK. With 2 bases removed from V and 6 bases from J, the gap between germline ends came to 13 bases. This CDR3 is 15 amino acids long. CDR3: CASSQRSLMAGELFF. The CDR3 coding sequence is TGTGCCAGCAGCCAACGATCCCTTATGGCCGGGGAGCTGTTTTTT. The variable domain in full, with the rest retrieved from reference TRBV14 and TRBJ2-2, is EAGVTQFPSHSVIEKGQTVTLRCDPISGHDNLYWYRRVMGKEIKFLLHFVKESKQDESGMPNNRFLAERTGGTYSTLKVQPAELEDSGVYFCASSQRSLMAGELFFGEGSRLTVL.

The genes are TRBV7-2 and TRBJ1-1, with TRBD1 matching over 8 bases. V lost 5 bases, J lost 4 bases, and 9 bases stayed unmatched. The germline V gene has CDR1 SGHTA and CDR2 FQGNSA. The CDR3 has 15 residues. The CDR3 DNA sequence: TGTGCCAGCAGCCGGTCAGGGGGCGCAGGCACTGAAGCTTTCTTT. Translating gives CASSRSGGAGTEAFF.

This sequence joins TRBV6-5 and TRBJ1-6; weak D call: TRBD1 (5 bases). Germline values: CDR1 MNHEY, CDR2 SVGAGI. The V gene lost 6 bases and the J gene lost 5 bases, with 14 bases spanning the gap. CDR3 length equals 15 residues. DNA for the CDR3: TGTGCCAGCAGCGGGGGTTTCCCTAATAATTCACCCCTCCACTTT. As protein: CASSGGFPNNSPLHF.

This clone was seen once. J is TRBJ2-2 and V is TRBV6-2 or TRBV6-3, with D perhaps given as TRBD1 or TRBD2 (5 bases each). The V end lost 5 bases, the J end lost 6 bases, and 16 bases lay between the germline ends. This CDR3 has 15 amino acids. Germline CDR1 MNHEY, CDR2 SVGEGT. In nucleotides, the CDR3 is TGTGCCAGCAGTCTGGGACGGAGCATAGCCGGGGAGCTGTTTTTT. It translates to CASSLGRSIAGELFF.

This clone was detected only once. The chain employs TRBV24-1 and TRBJ2-5, with a possible D match to TRBD2 (5 bases). The length of the CDR3 is 15 residues. Germline V gene data show CDR1 as KGHDR and CDR2 as SFDVKD. The V gene lost 3 bases and the J gene lost 1 base, with 11 bases spanning the gap. Written as DNA, the CDR3 is TGTGCCACCAGTGATCCCGGAGGAAGCCAAGAGACCCAGTACTTC. It codes for CATSDPGGSQETQYF.

This clone has a single count. The CDR3 DNA reads as TGTGCCAGCAGACGGCGACAGGCGACCTATGGCTACACCTTC. It translates to CASRRRQATYGYTF. The gene calls are TRBV5-6 and TRBJ1-2, with TRBD1 as a possible D gene (6 bases). The CDR3 contains 14 residues. The ends were cut back, 5 bases at V and 4 bases at J, with 15 bases in the middle. Germline values: CDR1 SGHDT, CDR2 YYEEEE.

The J gene is TRBJ1-1, the V gene TRBV10-3; no clear D. The CDR3 length is 12 residues. Germline CDR1 is ENHRY and CDR2 is SYGVKD. V lost 4 bases and J lost 6, with 9 bases in between. The CDR3: CAISGTGAEAFF. As DNA, the CDR3 is TGTGCCATCAGTGGGACGGGAGCTGAAGCTTTCTTT.

In this sample, this clone turned up a few times. V and J are TRBV4-3 and TRBJ2-2; 10 bases fit TRBD1. This CDR3 has 15 amino acids. Trimming at V came to 6 bases and at J to 5 bases, leaving 6 bases not matched to a gene. Germline V gene data show CDR1 as LGHNA and CDR2 as YSLEER. The CDR3 sequence: CASSTGTGETGELFF. The CDR3 DNA is TGCGCCAGCAGTACCGGGACAGGGGAGACCGGGGAGCTGTTTTTT.

The chain links TRBV7-9 to TRBJ2-7; maybe TRBD1 (7 bases). This CDR3 has 15 amino acids. V gave up 7 bases and J gave up 4 bases, with 20 bases separating them. In germline, CDR1 is SEHNR, CDR2 FQNEAQ (reference sequence). The CDR3 here is CASTPQGGAVYEQYF. In nucleotides, the CDR3 is TGTGCCAGCACCCCTCAGGGGGGAGCGGTTTACGAGCAGTACTTC.

V gene TRBV2 combines with J gene TRBJ2-1; D tentatively reads TRBD1 or TRBD2 (6 bases each). There are 12 residues in the CDR3. In germline, CDR1 is SNHLY, CDR2 FYNNEI. Trimming took 8 bases from V and 10 from J, leaving 15 bases between them. The CDR3 is CASPPGAGEQFF. CDR3 nucleotides: TGTGCCAGCCCCCCGGGGGCAGGAGAGCAGTTCTTC.

The rearrangement joins TRBV19 to TRBJ1-4; no definite D call. This CDR3 is 15 amino acids long. V lost 7 bases and J lost 7, with 19 bases in between. Germline lookup yields CDR1 LNHDA and CDR2 SQIVND (reference sequence). The CDR3 loop is CASTFLLAGGEKLFF. The CDR3 DNA follows: TGTGCCAGTACCTTCCTTTTGGCGGGAGGTGAAAAACTGTTTTTT.

The V call is TRBV27, the J call TRBJ1-3; TRBD1 matches 7 bases. The CDR3 covers 12 residues. V dropped 5 bases and J dropped 9; count of bases not matched to a gene: 4. In germline, CDR1 is MNHEY, CDR2 SMNVEV (reference sequence). The CDR3 spells CASSRQGGTIYF. DNA of the CDR3: TGTGCCAGCAGTAGACAGGGAGGCACCATATATTTT.

V gene TRBV5-6 combines with J gene TRBJ1-2, with 8 bases fitting TRBD1. This CDR3 region has 15 residues. CDR1 is SGHDT and CDR2 is YYEEEE in the germline V gene. With V trimmed by 5 bases and J by 4 bases, 10 bases remained unmatched. The CDR3 protein is CASSGQGFTPYGYTF. CDR3 in DNA: TGTGCCAGCAGTGGACAGGGATTCACCCCCTATGGCTACACCTTC. Full variable domain (missing parts from reference TRBV5-6 and TRBJ1-2): DAGVTQSPTHLIKTRGQQVTLRCSPKSGHDTVSWYQQALGQGPQFIFQYYEEEERQRGNFPDRFSGHQFPNYSSELNVNALLLGDSALYLCASSGQGFTPYGYTFGSGTRLTVV.

The chain joins TRBV2 to TRBJ1-6, with D perhaps matching TRBD1 (5 bases). Germline V gives CDR1 SNHLY, CDR2 FYNNEI. Trimming left V 4 bases short and J 7 bases short, with 14 bases between. The CDR3 length is 15 residues. The CDR3 sequence is CASSASSGGNSPLHF. The DNA of the CDR3 is TGTGCCAGCAGTGCGTCTAGCGGGGGGAATTCACCCCTCCACTTT.

The rearrangement joins TRBV5-1 to TRBJ2-7, with TRBD1 identical over 7 bases. CDR1 and CDR2 from the germline V gene are SGHRS and YFSETQ. This CDR3 is 15 amino acids long. Trimming removed 4 bases from V and 2 bases from J; junction bases left unmatched: 9. In DNA form, the CDR3 reads TGCGCCAGCAGCCCGGGGACAGCAATCACCTACGAGCAGTACTTC. Translated: CASSPGTAITYEQYF.

The chain employs TRBV7-9 and TRBJ2-7, with a weak D call TRBD2 (6 bases). CDR1 and CDR2 from the germline V gene are SEHNR and FQNEAQ (reference sequence). V was clipped by 0 bases and J by 2 bases, with 11 bases between them. This CDR3 comprises 15 residues. The chain's CDR3 is CASSLAFAGTYEQYF. For the CDR3, the DNA is TGTGCCAGCAGCTTAGCGTTTGCGGGGACCTACGAGCAGTACTTC.

V is TRBV3-1 (or the pseudogene TRBV3-2) and J is TRBJ2-3, with 7 positions matching TRBD2. Germline V gene lookup returns CDR1 LGHDT and CDR2 YNNKEL (reference sequence). V gave up 4 bases and J gave up 8 bases; unmatched junction bases: 12. This CDR3 comprises 15 residues. The CDR3 coding sequence is TGTGCCAGCAGCCCCCCATCGCGACTAGCTGGTACGCAGTATTTT. Protein sequence: CASSPPSRLAGTQYF.

The V call is TRBV6-1, the J call TRBJ1-1; 10 bases are a match to TRBD1. The CDR3 has 16 amino acids. Looked up from germline, CDR1 is MNHNS and CDR2 is SASEGT. J was trimmed by 1 base and V by 2 bases; bases with no gene match: 4. Here the CDR3 reads CASSEPGQGKNTEAFF. Written as DNA, the CDR3 is TGTGCCAGCAGTGAACCGGGACAGGGGAAGAACACTGAAGCTTTCTTT.